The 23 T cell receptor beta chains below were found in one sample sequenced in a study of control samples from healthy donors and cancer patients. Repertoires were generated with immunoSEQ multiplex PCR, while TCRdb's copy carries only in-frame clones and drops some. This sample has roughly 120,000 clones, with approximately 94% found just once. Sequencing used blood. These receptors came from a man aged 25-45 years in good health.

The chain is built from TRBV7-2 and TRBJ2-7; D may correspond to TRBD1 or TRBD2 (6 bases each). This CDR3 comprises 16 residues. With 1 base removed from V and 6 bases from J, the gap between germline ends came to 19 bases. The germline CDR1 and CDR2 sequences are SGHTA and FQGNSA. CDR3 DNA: TGTGCCAGCAGCTTAGGGTGGGGGGCGCGGGTTAGCGAGCAGTACTTC. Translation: CASSLGWGARVSEQYF.

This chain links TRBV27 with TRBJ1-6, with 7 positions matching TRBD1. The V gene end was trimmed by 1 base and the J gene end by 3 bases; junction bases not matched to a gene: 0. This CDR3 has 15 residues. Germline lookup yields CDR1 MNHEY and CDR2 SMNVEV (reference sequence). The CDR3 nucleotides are TGTGCCAGCAGTTTATGGGACAGCTATAATTCACCCCTCCACTTT. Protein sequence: CASSLWDSYNSPLHF.

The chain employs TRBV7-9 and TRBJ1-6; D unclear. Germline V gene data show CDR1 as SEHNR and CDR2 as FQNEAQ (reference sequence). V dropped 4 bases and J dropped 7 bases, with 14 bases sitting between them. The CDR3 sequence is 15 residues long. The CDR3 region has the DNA TGTGCCAGCAGCTCGGGGATACTTGGGAATTCACCCCTCCACTTT. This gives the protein CASSSGILGNSPLHF.

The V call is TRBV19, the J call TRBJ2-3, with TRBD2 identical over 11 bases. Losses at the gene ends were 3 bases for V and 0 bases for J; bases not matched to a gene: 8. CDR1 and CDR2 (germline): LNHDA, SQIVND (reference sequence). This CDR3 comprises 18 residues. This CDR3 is CASSIGALAGASTDTQYF. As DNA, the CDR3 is TGTGCCAGTAGTATTGGGGCACTAGCGGGGGCAAGCACAGATACGCAGTATTTT.

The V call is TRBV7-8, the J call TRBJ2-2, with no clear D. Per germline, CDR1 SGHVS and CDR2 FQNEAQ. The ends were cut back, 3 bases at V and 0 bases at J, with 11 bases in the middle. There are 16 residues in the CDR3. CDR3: CASSFRYAANTGELFF. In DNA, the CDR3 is TGTGCCAGCAGCTTCCGTTATGCGGCGAACACCGGGGAGCTGTTTTTT.

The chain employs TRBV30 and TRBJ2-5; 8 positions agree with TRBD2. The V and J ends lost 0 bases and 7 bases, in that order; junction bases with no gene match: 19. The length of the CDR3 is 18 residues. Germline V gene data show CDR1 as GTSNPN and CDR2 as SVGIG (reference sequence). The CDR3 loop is CAWSVIVIAGTAGRTQYF. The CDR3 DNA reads TGTGCCTGGAGTGTAATAGTAATAGCGGGGACCGCGGGGCGGACCCAGTACTTC.

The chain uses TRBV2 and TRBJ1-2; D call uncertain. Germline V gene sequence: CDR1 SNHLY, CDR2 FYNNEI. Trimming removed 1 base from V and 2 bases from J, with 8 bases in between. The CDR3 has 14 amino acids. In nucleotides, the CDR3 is TGTGCCAGCAGTGAAGACGGCCCAAACTATGGCTACACCTTC. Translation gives CASSEDGPNYGYTF.

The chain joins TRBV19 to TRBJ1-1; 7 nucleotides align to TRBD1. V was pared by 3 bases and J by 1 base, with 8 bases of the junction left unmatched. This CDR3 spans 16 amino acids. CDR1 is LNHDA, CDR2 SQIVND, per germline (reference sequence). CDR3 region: CASSIKLRGGNTEAFF. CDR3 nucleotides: TGTGCCAGTAGTATCAAACTCAGGGGGGGGAACACTGAAGCTTTCTTT.

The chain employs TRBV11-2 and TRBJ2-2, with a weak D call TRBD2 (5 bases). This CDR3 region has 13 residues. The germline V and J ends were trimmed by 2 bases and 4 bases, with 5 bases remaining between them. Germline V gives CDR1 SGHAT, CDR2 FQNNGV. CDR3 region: CASSLSGTGELFF. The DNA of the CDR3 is TGTGCCAGCAGCTTAAGCGGCACCGGGGAGCTGTTTTTT.

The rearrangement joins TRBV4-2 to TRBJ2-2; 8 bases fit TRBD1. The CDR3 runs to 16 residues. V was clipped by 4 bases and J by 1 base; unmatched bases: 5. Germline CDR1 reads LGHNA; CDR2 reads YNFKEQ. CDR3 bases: TGTGCCAGCAGCCCATGGACAGGGCAGAACACCGGGGAGCTGTTTTTT. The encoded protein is CASSPWTGQNTGELFF.

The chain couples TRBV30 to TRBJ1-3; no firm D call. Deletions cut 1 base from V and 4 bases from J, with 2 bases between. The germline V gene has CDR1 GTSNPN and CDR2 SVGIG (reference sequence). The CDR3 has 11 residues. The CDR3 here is CAWSGGNTIYF. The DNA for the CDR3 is TGTGCCTGGAGTGGAGGAAACACCATATATTTT.

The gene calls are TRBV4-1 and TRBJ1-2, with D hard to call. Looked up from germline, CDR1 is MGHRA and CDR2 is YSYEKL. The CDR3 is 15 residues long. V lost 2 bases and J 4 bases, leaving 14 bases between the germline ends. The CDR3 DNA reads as TGCGCCAGCAGCCAATATTACCAGCGTAGCTATGGCTACACCTTC. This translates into CASSQYYQRSYGYTF.

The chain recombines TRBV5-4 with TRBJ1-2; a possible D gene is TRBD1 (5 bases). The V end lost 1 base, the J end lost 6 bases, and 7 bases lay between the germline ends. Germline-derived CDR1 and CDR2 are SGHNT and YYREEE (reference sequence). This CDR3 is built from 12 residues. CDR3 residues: CASSLKGNGYTF. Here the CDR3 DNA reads TGTGCCAGCAGCTTGAAGGGGAATGGCTACACCTTC.

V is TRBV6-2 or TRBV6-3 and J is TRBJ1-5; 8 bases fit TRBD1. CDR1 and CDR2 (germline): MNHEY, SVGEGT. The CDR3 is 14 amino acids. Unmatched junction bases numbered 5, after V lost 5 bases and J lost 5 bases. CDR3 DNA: TGTGCCAGCAGTCAAGGGACAGGCTATCAGCCCCAGCATTTT. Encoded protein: CASSQGTGYQPQHF.

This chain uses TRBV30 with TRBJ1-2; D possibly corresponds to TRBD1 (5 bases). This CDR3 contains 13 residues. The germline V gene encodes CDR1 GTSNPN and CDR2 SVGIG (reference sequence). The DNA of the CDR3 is TGTGCGGGGGGTCGTCTACAGACCAATGGCTACACCTTC. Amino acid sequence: CAGGRLQTNGYTF.

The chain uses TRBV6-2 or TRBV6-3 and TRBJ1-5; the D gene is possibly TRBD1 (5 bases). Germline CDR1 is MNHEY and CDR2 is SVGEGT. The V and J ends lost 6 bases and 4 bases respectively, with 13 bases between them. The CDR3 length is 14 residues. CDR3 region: CASSEGTENQPQHF. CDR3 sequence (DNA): TGTGCCAGCAGCGAGGGGACGGAGAATCAGCCCCAGCATTTT.

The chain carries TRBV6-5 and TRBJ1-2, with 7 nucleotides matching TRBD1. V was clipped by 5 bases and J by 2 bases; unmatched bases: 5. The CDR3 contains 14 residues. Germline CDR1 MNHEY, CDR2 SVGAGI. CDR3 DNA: TGTGCCAGCAGTCGACAGACAGGGAACTATGGCTACACCTTC. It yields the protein CASSRQTGNYGYTF.

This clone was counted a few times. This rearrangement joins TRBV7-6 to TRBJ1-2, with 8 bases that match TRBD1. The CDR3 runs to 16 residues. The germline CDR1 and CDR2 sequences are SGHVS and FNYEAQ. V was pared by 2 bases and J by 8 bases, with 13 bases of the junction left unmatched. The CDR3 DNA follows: TGTGCCAGCAGCTTATACGGACAGGGTGGTATAGAGGGCTACACCTTC. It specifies CASSLYGQGGIEGYTF. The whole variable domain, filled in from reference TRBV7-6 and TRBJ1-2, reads GAGVSQSPRYKVTKRGQDVALRCDPISGHVSLYWYRQALGQGPEFLTYFNYEAQQDKSGLPNDRFSAERPEGSISTLTIQRTEQRDSAMYRCASSLYGQGGIEGYTFGSGTRLTVV.

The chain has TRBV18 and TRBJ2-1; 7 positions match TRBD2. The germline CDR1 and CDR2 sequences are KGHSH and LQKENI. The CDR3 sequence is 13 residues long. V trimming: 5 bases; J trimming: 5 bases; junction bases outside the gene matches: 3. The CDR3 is CASSSREDNEQFF. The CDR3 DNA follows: TGTGCCAGCTCATCACGGGAGGACAATGAGCAGTTCTTC. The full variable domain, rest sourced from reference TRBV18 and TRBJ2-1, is NAGVMQNPRHLVRRRGQEARLRCSPMKGHSHVYWYRQLPEEGLKFMVYLQKENIIDESGMPKERFSAEFPKEGPSILRIQQVVRGDSAAYFCASSSREDNEQFFGPGTRLTVL.

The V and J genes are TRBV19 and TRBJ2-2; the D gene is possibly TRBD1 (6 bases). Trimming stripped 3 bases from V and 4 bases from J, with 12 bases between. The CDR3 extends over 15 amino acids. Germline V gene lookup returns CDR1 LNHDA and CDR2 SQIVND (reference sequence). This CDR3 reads CASSMGAGGTGELFF. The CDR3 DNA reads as TGTGCCAGTAGTATGGGGGCAGGAGGCACCGGGGAGCTGTTTTTT.

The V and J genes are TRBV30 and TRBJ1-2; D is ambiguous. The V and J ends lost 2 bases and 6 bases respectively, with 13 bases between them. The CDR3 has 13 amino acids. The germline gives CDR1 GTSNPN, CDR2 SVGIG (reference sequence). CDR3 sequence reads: CAWSWQVHNGYTF. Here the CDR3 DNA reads TGTGCCTGGAGTTGGCAGGTCCATAATGGCTACACCTTC. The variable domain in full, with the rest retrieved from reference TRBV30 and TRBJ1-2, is SQTIHQWPATLVQPVGSPLSLECTVEGTSNPNLYWYRQAAGRGLQLLFYSVGIGQISSEVPQNLSASRPQDRQFILSSKKLLLSDSGFYLCAWSWQVHNGYTFGSGTRLTVV.

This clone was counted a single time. The CDR3: CASSSEGNQPQHF. For the CDR3, the DNA is TGTGCCAGCAGCTCAGAGGGGAATCAGCCCCAGCATTTT. J is TRBJ1-5 and V is TRBV7-9; D possibly corresponds to TRBD1 (5 bases). Germline V gives CDR1 SEHNR, CDR2 FQNEAQ (reference sequence). Trimming took off 4 bases at V and 4 bases at J, with 8 bases between the two ends. This CDR3 spans 13 amino acids.

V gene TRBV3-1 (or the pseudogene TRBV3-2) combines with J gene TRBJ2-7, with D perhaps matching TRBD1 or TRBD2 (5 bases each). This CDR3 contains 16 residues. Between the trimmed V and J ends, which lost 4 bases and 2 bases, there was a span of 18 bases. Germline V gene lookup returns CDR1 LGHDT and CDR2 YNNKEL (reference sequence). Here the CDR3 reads CASSPTLSGPTYEQYF. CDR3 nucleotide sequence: TGTGCCAGCAGCCCCACCCTTTCGGGGCCAACCTACGAGCAGTACTTC.